The clone carrying this TCR beta chain was counted at least ten times. What it recognizes is unknown. The data belong to a study of T cells in Graves' hyperthyroidism and ophthalmopathy. Amplification of TCR beta CDR3 regions was performed using RNA transcripts as template. A set of HTBI primers served as the primers for a first-round RT-PCR of the TCR CDR3. TCRdb processed the multiplex PCR reads anew with MiXCR; each CDR3 protein has one entry. The sample lists roughly 750,000 distinct CDR3 sequences; around 15% were seen once. Disease duration under 2 months; hyperthyroidism patients were aged 18 to 65. Each 10 ml fresh peripheral blood draw supplied the PBMCs. Regarding the study as a whole: From stable hyperthyroidism, ophthalmopathy was set apart by a 13 V-J model. Among clonotypes expanded in thyroid above 0.001, most were also found in blood.

The clonotype originates from a man between 18 and 35 years old with Graves' hyperthyroidism. Material for sequencing was blood.

CDR3 region: CASSPTGGGTGNTIYF. CDR3 coding DNA: TGTGCCAGCAGTCCCACGGGCGGGGGGACTGGAAACACCATATATTTT. The chain combines TRBV28 with TRBJ1-3; tentatively, D is TRBD1 (5 bases). This CDR3 has 16 amino acids. Trimming took off 5 bases at V and 2 bases at J, with 16 bases between the two ends. CDR1 and CDR2 from the germline V gene are MDHEN and SYDVKM.